Listed here are 11 T cell receptor beta chains from one sample, sequenced in a study of OX40 agonist ivuxolimab in advanced cancers. TCRdb's copy holds only in-frame clones and misses some; the assay was immunoSEQ multiplex PCR. The sample shows some 80,000 clones, over 85% of them seen only once. Here the sequenced sample was CD4+ or CD8+ T cells sorted from blood, taken in a trial of the OX40 agonist ivuxolimab. The source of these receptors is an adult with an advanced solid tumor such as melanoma, head and neck, liver or kidney cancer.

V is TRBV20-1 and J is TRBJ1-1; D not certain. This CDR3 spans 11 amino acids. Trimming took off 3 bases at V and 11 bases at J, with 13 bases between the two ends. CDR1 is DFQATT and CDR2 is SNEGSKA in the germline V gene (reference sequence). The CDR3 sequence: CSASNRAEAFF. As DNA, the CDR3 is TGCAGTGCTAGCAACCGCGCGGAGGCTTTCTTT.

The chain employs TRBV7-6 and TRBJ2-3; D may match TRBD1 or TRBD2 (6 bases each). Trimming stripped 1 base from V and 0 bases from J, with 11 bases between. CDR1 and CDR2 (germline): SGHVS, FNYEAQ. The CDR3 has 16 residues. The CDR3 region has the DNA TGTGCCAGCAGCTTAGACTCGGGGGCTAGCACAGATACGCAGTATTTT. Its translation: CASSLDSGASTDTQYF.

This clone came up once. This rearrangement joins TRBV6-5 to TRBJ2-7, with 9 nucleotides matching TRBD1. The CDR3 contains 14 residues. The J segment lost 3 bases and the V segment lost 5 bases, leaving 5 bases of the junction unmatched. From germline, CDR1 is MNHEY and CDR2 SVGAGI. In nucleotides, the CDR3 is TGTGCCAGCAGTCCCGGGACAGGGCGCTACGAGCAGTACTTC. Its protein is CASSPGTGRYEQYF.

The rearrangement uses TRBV15 and TRBJ2-1; TRBD2 aligns across 7 bases. Germline-derived CDR1 and CDR2 are LNHNV and YYDKDF (reference sequence). The length of the CDR3 is 15 residues. V gave up 7 bases and J gave up 5 bases; unmatched junction bases: 11. The CDR3 DNA follows: TGTGCCACCATCCCCGGGGGGACGGCTAACAATGAGCAGTTCTTC. Translated: CATIPGGTANNEQFF.

J is TRBJ2-7 and V is TRBV6-1, with a tentative D call TRBD1 (6 bases). Trimming shortened V by 6 bases and J by 5 bases, and 11 bases separated the two germline ends. Germline CDR1 is MNHNS and CDR2 is SASEGT. CDR3 length: 12 amino acids. CDR3 sequence (DNA): TGTGCCAGCAGGAGGGACACCCACGAGCAGTACTTC. The encoded protein is CASRRDTHEQYF.

This chain uses TRBV11-2 with TRBJ2-7; 7 bases map to TRBD2. Germline lookup yields CDR1 SGHAT and CDR2 FQNNGV. The length of the CDR3 is 15 residues. V shed 0 bases, J shed 2 bases, and the junction held 4 bases outside the gene matches. The CDR3 protein is CASSLEAAGAYEQYF. In DNA form, the CDR3 reads TGTGCCAGCAGCTTAGAGGCTGCGGGGGCCTACGAGCAGTACTTC.

The chain employs TRBV11-3 and TRBJ2-3, with D uncertain. The ends were cut back, 1 base at V and 2 bases at J, with 10 bases in the middle. CDR3 size: 15 residues. The germline V gene has CDR1 SGHNT and CDR2 YENEEA. The CDR3 here is CASSLGATNTDTQYF. In DNA, the CDR3 is TGTGCCAGCAGCTTAGGGGCGACGAACACAGATACGCAGTATTTT.

The chain couples TRBV7-2 to TRBJ2-3, with D possibly TRBD2 on 5 matching bases. The ends were cut back, 1 base at V and 0 bases at J, with 8 bases in the middle. Germline V gives CDR1 SGHTA, CDR2 FQGNSA. This CDR3 is built from 15 residues. This CDR3 is CASSLGRTSTDTQYF. Here the CDR3 DNA reads TGTGCCAGCAGCTTAGGTAGGACTAGCACAGATACGCAGTATTTT.

The rearrangement uses TRBV5-6 and TRBJ1-2; D gene unclear. CDR1 and CDR2 from the germline V gene are SGHDT and YYEEEE. This CDR3 has 14 amino acids. V was cut by 0 bases and J by 2 bases, with 8 bases left in between. The CDR3 nucleotides are TGTGCCAGCAGCTTGGCCGATCAGAACTATGGCTACACCTTC. Encoded protein: CASSLADQNYGYTF.

V and J are TRBV29-1 and TRBJ2-1; TRBD2 might be the D (6 bases). Germline lookup yields CDR1 SQVTM and CDR2 ANQGSEA. This CDR3 region has 14 residues. Trimming stripped 3 bases from V and 1 base from J, with 10 bases between. This CDR3 reads CSVELASSYNEQFF. The CDR3 region has the DNA TGCAGCGTTGAGCTAGCGTCTTCCTACAATGAGCAGTTCTTC.

The chain combines TRBV28 with TRBJ2-1, with 12 bases lining up with TRBD2. Germline CDR1 MDHEN, CDR2 SYDVKM. This CDR3 comprises 15 residues. The J segment lost 12 bases and the V segment lost 6 bases, leaving 12 bases of the junction unmatched. In nucleotides, the CDR3 is TGTGCCAGCAGAACCCCAGGACTAGCGGGACGCTGGCAGTTCTTC. The encoded protein is CASRTPGLAGRWQFF.